The TCR beta chain described here comes from a study of blood T cell repertoires in COVID-19. CDR3 length equals 14 residues. Germline-derived CDR1 and CDR2 are LGHDT and YNNKEL (reference sequence). The V gene lost 1 base and the J gene lost 13 bases, with 14 bases spanning the gap. This clone was recorded only once. Profiled with immunoSEQ multiplex PCR; TCRdb holds only in-frame clones, not every one. This sample yields 250,000 or so clones, of which 87% are seen a single time; approximately 1.5% belongs to the top ten. This sequence joins TRBV3-1 (or the pseudogene TRBV3-2) and TRBJ1-6; D gene ambiguous. The clonotype was recovered from a woman in her forties who had recovered from COVID-19. The sample consisted of peripheral blood. Here the CDR3 reads CASSQGPGSEPLHF. CDR3 DNA: TGTGCCAGCAGCCAAGGTCCAGGCTCAGAGCCCCTCCACTTT.